The rows below give T cell receptor beta chains drawn from one sample of a study of blood T cell repertoires in COVID-19. Profiling relied on immunoSEQ multiplex PCR, and the TCRdb table lists in-frame clones only, not all of them. The sample contains a few hundred thousand clones, roughly 87% of which appear only once. Sequenced: peripheral blood. The receptor source for this set is a man aged 40-55 years with active or convalescent COVID-19. Each CDR3 is given with its conserved first and last residue.

J gene | V gene | CDR3 protein
TRBJ1-1 | TRBV28 | CASSLFPGTGFTEAFF
TRBJ2-5 | TRBV5-1 | CASSLHPGAETQYF
TRBJ1-4 | TRBV6-5 | CASRYSGVIGEKLFF
TRBJ2-1 | TRBV6-5 | CASSLTGVSYNEQFF
TRBJ1-5 | TRBV28 | CASSLLPGGPGQPQHF
TRBJ1-2 | TRBV28 | CASSSASTTHTVLFRANYGYTF
TRBJ2-2 | TRBV29-1 | CSVEGAGRTGELFF
TRBJ2-6 | TRBV6-4 | CASSETGSHSGANVLTF
TRBJ1-2 | TRBV19 | CASSHGQGSGYTF
TRBJ2-5 | TRBV18 | CASSNRDRGREETQYF
TRBJ1-1 | TRBV28 | CASSPPDSLVNTEAFF
TRBJ1-1 | TRBV28 | CASSFPLGTATEAFF
TRBJ2-2 | TRBV6-5 | CASSYVKGAGELFF
TRBJ2-5 | TRBV30 | CAWSVKGGRGETQYF
TRBJ2-1 | TRBV27 | CASSDLRVSSYNEQFF
TRBJ2-6 | TRBV18 | CASSPVTGYSGANVLTF
TRBJ1-2 | TRBV7-9 | CASSSGQTGHGYTF
TRBJ2-3 | TRBV2 | CASSIEEQGADTQYF
TRBJ2-5 | TRBV18 | CASSPGTGIQETQYF
TRBJ1-4 | TRBV28 | CASSTPANEKLFF